The rows below give T cell receptor beta chains drawn from one sample of a study of shared clonotypes between healthy human individuals. Profiled with immunoSEQ multiplex PCR; TCRdb holds only in-frame clones, not every one. The sample holds about 1 million clones, approximately 70% seen once. The sample taken for sequencing was memory CD4+ T cells sorted from blood. The receptors derive from a man aged 18 to 30 in good health. Both conserved end residues are trimmed from each CDR3. Fields, in order: clone size, V gene, J gene, CDR3 protein. The size field is filled for only some rows; it gives once, few, many or a size class.

size: NA; V: TRBV5-1; J: TRBJ2-5; CDR3: ASSLPRGGGRGETQY
size: NA; V: TRBV5-1; J: TRBJ2-1; CDR3: ASSLVRDLYNEQF
size: NA; V: TRBV5-4; J: TRBJ2-3; CDR3: ASSLGLHPTDTQY
size: NA; V: TRBV30; J: TRBJ2-7; CDR3: AWSVPGVPYEQY
size: NA; V: TRBV5-1; J: TRBJ2-6; CDR3: ASSPSSGANVLT
size: NA; V: TRBV11-3; J: TRBJ2-1; CDR3: ASSPTGDSYNEQF
size: few; V: TRBV7-9; J: TRBJ1-1; CDR3: ASSPMTGWGTEAF
size: few; V: TRBV27; J: TRBJ2-5; CDR3: ASSASGTRLRETQY
size: NA; V: TRBV5-1; J: TRBJ2-2; CDR3: ASSPRTGGSMNTGELF
size: many; V: TRBV5-4; J: TRBJ1-2; CDR3: ASSLAGPEVYT
size: NA; V: TRBV5-1; J: TRBJ1-6; CDR3: ASSLAGQDNSPLH
size: few; V: TRBV6-5; J: TRBJ1-1; CDR3: ASSHRGGYYTEAF
size: NA; V: TRBV20-1; J: TRBJ2-7; CDR3: SARDQVAQY
size: NA; V: TRBV7-2; J: TRBJ1-2; CDR3: ASSFSGDGYT
size: NA; V: TRBV18; J: TRBJ1-4; CDR3: ASSLNPPDSQGGEKLF
size: NA; V: TRBV19; J: TRBJ2-5; CDR3: ASSQTGGRETQY
size: NA; V: TRBV7-2; J: TRBJ2-7; CDR3: ASSKEAGSPYEQY
size: NA; V: TRBV5-4; J: TRBJ2-7; CDR3: ASSPVSGYEQY
size: NA; V: TRBV11-2; J: NA; CDR3: ASSLDRLGEQY
size: NA; V: TRBV11-2; J: TRBJ2-3; CDR3: ASSLSRGGTDTQY
size: few; V: TRBV5-3; J: TRBJ1-6; CDR3: PTWNSPLH
size: NA; V: TRBV7-9; J: TRBJ1-4; CDR3: ASSYVTGDEKLF
size: few; V: TRBV2; J: TRBJ2-3; CDR3: ASNKAGRTDTQY
size: NA; V: TRBV11-2; J: TRBJ2-1; CDR3: ASRLPGVGQYGAF
size: NA; V: TRBV5-4; J: TRBJ2-1; CDR3: ASSSTPILAKNEQF
size: NA; V: TRBV7-2; J: TRBJ2-2; CDR3: ASSFSVAGELF